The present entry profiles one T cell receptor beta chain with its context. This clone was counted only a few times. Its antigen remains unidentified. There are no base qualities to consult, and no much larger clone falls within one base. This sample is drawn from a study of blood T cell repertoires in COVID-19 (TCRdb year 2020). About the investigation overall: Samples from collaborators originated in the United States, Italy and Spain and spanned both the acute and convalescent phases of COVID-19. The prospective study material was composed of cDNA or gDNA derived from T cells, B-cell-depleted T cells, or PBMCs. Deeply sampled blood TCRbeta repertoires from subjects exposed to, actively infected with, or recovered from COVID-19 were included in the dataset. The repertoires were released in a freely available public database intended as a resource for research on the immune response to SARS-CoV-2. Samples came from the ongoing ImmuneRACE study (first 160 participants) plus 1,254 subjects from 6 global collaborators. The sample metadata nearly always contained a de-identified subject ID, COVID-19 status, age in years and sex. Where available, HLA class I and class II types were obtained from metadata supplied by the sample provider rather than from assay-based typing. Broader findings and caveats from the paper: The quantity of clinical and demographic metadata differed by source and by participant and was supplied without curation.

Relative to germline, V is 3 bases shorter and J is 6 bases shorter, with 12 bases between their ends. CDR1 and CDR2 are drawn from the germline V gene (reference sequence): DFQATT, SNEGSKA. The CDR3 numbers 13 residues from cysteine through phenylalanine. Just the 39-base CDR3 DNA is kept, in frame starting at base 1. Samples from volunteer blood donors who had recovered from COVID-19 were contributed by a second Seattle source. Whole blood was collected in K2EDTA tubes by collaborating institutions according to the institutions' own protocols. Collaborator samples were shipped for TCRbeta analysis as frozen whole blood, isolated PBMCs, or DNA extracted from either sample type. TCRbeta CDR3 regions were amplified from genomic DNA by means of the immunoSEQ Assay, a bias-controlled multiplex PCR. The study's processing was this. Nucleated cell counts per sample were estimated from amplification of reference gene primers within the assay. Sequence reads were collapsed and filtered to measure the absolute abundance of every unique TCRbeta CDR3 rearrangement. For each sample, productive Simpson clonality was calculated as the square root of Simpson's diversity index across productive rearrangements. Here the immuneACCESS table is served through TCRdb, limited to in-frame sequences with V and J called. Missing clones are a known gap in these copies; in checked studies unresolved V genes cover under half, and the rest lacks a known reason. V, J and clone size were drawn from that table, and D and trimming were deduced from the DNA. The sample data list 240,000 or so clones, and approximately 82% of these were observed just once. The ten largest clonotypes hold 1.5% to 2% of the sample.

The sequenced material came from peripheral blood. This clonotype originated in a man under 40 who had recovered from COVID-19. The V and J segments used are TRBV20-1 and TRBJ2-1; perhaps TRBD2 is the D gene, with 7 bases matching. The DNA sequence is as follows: TGCAGTGCTAGTGGCGGGGGCTTCAATGAGCAGTTCTTC. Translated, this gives CSASGGGFNEQFF.